What follows are 22 T cell receptor beta chains derived from one specimen sequenced in a study of Graves' ophthalmopathy and Graves' hyperthyroidism. TCR beta CDR3 regions were amplified from RNA transcripts. RT-PCR with HTBI primers came first, then second-round multiplex PCR. TCRdb independently ran MiXCR on the multiplex PCR reads; one entry per CDR3 protein. The table lists 350,000 to 450,000 distinct CDR3 sequences, 18% of them singletons. The specimen was peripheral blood. The receptors here all came from a young woman with Graves' ophthalmopathy.

The chain is built from TRBV5-1 and TRBJ1-2, with D possibly being TRBD1 (5 bases). Germline CDR1 SGHRS, CDR2 YFSETQ. This CDR3 spans 12 amino acids. Deletions cut 4 bases from V and 6 bases from J, with 10 bases between. The CDR3 loop is CASSQTADGYTF. CDR3 sequence (DNA): TGCGCCAGCAGCCAGACAGCAGATGGCTACACCTTC.

The sample holds many counts of this clonotype. This rearrangement joins TRBV20-1 to TRBJ1-6; D not certain. The CDR3 has 13 amino acids. Trimming took off 7 bases at V and 9 bases at J, with 16 bases between the two ends. Germline lookup yields CDR1 DFQATT and CDR2 SNEGSKA (reference sequence). This CDR3 reads CSVQREVGSPLHF. DNA of the CDR3: TGCAGTGTCCAACGCGAGGTTGGTTCACCCCTCCACTTT.

The chain is built from TRBV14 and TRBJ1-2, with D tentatively TRBD1 (5 bases). V was cut by 1 base and J by 4 bases, with 7 bases left in between. Germline-derived CDR1 and CDR2 are SGHDN and FVKESK. The CDR3 loop spans 13 amino acids. The CDR3 here is CASSQVGVYGYTF. For the CDR3, the DNA is TGTGCCAGCAGCCAAGTAGGGGTCTATGGCTACACCTTC. Filled out from reference TRBV14 and TRBJ1-2, the complete variable domain reads EAGVTQFPSHSVIEKGQTVTLRCDPISGHDNLYWYRRVMGKEIKFLLHFVKESKQDESGMPNNRFLAERTGGTYSTLKVQPAELEDSGVYFCASSQVGVYGYTFGSGTRLTVV.

This clonotype was observed many times. The rearrangement joins TRBV6-5 to TRBJ2-7, with 9 bases aligning to TRBD1. This CDR3 is 17 amino acids long. CDR1 is MNHEY, CDR2 SVGAGI, per germline. Losses at the gene ends were 2 bases for V and 1 base for J; bases not matched to a gene: 9. Here the CDR3 reads CASSYTNSGTGSYEQYF. CDR3 nucleotide sequence: TGTGCCAGCAGTTACACAAACTCCGGGACAGGGTCCTACGAGCAGTACTTC.

The V gene is TRBV6-2 or TRBV6-3, the J gene TRBJ2-7; 9 positions agree with TRBD1. V dropped 6 bases and J dropped 2; count of bases not matched to a gene: 23. This CDR3 spans 20 amino acids. The germline gives CDR1 MNHEY, CDR2 SVGEGT. The CDR3 DNA reads TGTGCCAGCAGACGTCAAGGGGGACAGGGCGCAGCTGGGGGGACCTACGAGCAGTACTTC. It codes for CASRRQGGQGAAGGTYEQYF.

This clonotype was recorded many times. This rearrangement joins TRBV5-1 to TRBJ1-2; 7 bases agree with TRBD1. CDR3 length: 13 amino acids. V lost 0 bases, J lost 8 bases, and 4 bases stayed unmatched. The germline V gene encodes CDR1 SGHRS and CDR2 YFSETQ. Here the CDR3 reads CASSLGQGAGYTF. The CDR3 region has the DNA TGCGCCAGCAGCTTGGGACAGGGCGCCGGCTACACCTTC.

In this sample, this clonotype turned up a few times. The chain is built from TRBV7-2 and TRBJ1-2, with a possible D match to TRBD1 (6 bases). V was shortened by 5 bases and J by 8 bases, with 21 bases between the two germline ends. The germline V gene has CDR1 SGHTA and CDR2 FQGNSA. The CDR3 loop spans 15 amino acids. In nucleotides, the CDR3 is TGTGCCAGCAGCGTTGGGGGGGGCTTCTCGGGCGGCTACACCTTC. Translated, it gives CASSVGGGFSGGYTF.

This clonotype was detected many times. This rearrangement joins TRBV7-3 to TRBJ2-7, with D perhaps TRBD1 (6 bases). With 1 base removed from V and 2 bases from J, the gap between germline ends came to 12 bases. This CDR3 comprises 15 residues. The V gene's germline CDR1 is SGHTA and CDR2 FQGTGA. CDR3 nucleotide sequence: TGTGCCAGCAGCTTAAGTCCAGGGGACACCTACGAGCAGTACTTC. Residues: CASSLSPGDTYEQYF.

This clonotype was seen at least ten times. The CDR3 region has the DNA TGTGCCAGCAGTTCGGAGCGGGGAGCTTCCTACGAGCAGTACTTC. It encodes CASSSERGASYEQYF. The V and J genes are TRBV27 and TRBJ2-7; 7 bases agree with TRBD2. The length of the CDR3 is 15 residues. Germline CDR1 and CDR2: MNHEY and SMNVEV (reference sequence). The V and J ends lost 4 bases and 1 base, in that order; junction bases with no gene match: 7.

This clonotype occurred many times. V usage is TRBV28 and J usage is TRBJ2-3; 8 bases align to TRBD2. Trimming at V came to 6 bases and at J to 3 bases, leaving 17 bases not matched to a gene. Germline V gene data show CDR1 as MDHEN and CDR2 as SYDVKM. The CDR3 has 18 residues. CDR3 nucleotide sequence: TGTGCCAGCAGCCCCCACACTAGCGGCCCCATTATAACAGATACGCAGTATTTT. Encoded protein: CASSPHTSGPIITDTQYF.

Many counts were recorded for this clonotype. The rearrangement uses TRBV12-3 or TRBV12-4 and TRBJ1-3, with 7 bases lining up with TRBD1. The CDR3 spans 15 residues. V trimming: 6 bases; J trimming: 4 bases; junction bases outside the gene matches: 9. The CDR3 is CASRNQGEAGNTIYF. In DNA, the CDR3 is TGTGCCAGCAGGAATCAGGGGGAGGCCGGAAACACCATATATTTT.

This clonotype was observed at least ten times. V and J are TRBV6-2 or TRBV6-3 and TRBJ2-7, with TRBD2 as a possible D gene (5 bases). The CDR3 is 13 residues long. Germline V lookup: CDR1 MNHEY, CDR2 SVGEGT. Trimming took 6 bases from V and 7 from J, leaving 16 bases between them. The CDR3 reads CASREVSQGEQYF. The CDR3 DNA reads TGTGCCAGCAGGGAGGTTTCGCAAGGAGAGCAGTACTTC.

Ten or more counts support this clonotype. V and J are TRBV30 and TRBJ1-6; D gene unclear. Germline V gene lookup returns CDR1 GTSNPN and CDR2 SVGIG (reference sequence). V lost 7 bases, J lost 7 bases, and 17 bases lay in between. The CDR3 spans 14 residues. The CDR3: CASDSGPENSPLHF. In DNA form, the CDR3 reads TGTGCCTCGGATAGCGGACCCGAGAATTCACCCCTCCACTTT.

The V gene is TRBV4-1, the J gene TRBJ1-1; possible D gene TRBD1, 5 bases. Looked up from germline, CDR1 is MGHRA and CDR2 is YSYEKL. Trimming pared 1 base from V and 7 bases from J, leaving 19 bases between. The CDR3 is made up of 16 amino acids. CDR3 sequence (DNA): TGCGCCAGCAGCCAAGTTGGGAGGGGTCAGAATTTTGAAGCTTTCTTT. This codes for CASSQVGRGQNFEAFF.

The DNA for the CDR3 is TGTGCTCCGAACAGTGAATACCACTATGGCTACACCTTC. Translation: CAPNSEYHYGYTF. The chain is built from TRBV6-2 or TRBV6-3 and TRBJ1-2; D is unclear. The CDR3 has 13 residues. The V gene's germline CDR1 is MNHEY and CDR2 SVGEGT.

CDR3 nucleotide sequence: TGTGCCAGCAGTTCATCAGGGGTTGCGACCTCCGAGCAGTACTTC. It is translated as CASSSSGVATSEQYF. The V and J genes are TRBV28 and TRBJ2-7; perhaps TRBD1 as D (6 bases). Germline CDR1 MDHEN, CDR2 SYDVKM. This CDR3 is 15 amino acids long. V gave up 4 bases and J gave up 6 bases, with 19 bases separating them.

In this sample, this clonotype turned up many times. The rearrangement uses TRBV27 and TRBJ1-2; tentative D call: TRBD1 (6 bases). The V gene lost 3 bases and the J gene lost 2 bases, with 10 bases spanning the gap. There are 14 residues in the CDR3. CDR1 is MNHEY, CDR2 SMNVEV, per germline (reference sequence). CDR3 amino acids: CASSLMGGNYGYTF. DNA for the CDR3: TGTGCCAGCAGTTTGATGGGGGGCAACTATGGCTACACCTTC.

The genes are TRBV12-3 or TRBV12-4 and TRBJ1-1; D possibly corresponds to TRBD1 (5 bases). This CDR3 has 14 amino acids. Trimming removed 7 bases from V and 3 bases from J, with 15 bases in between. CDR3 DNA: TGTGCCAGCATTTCCGGGGCTGACTACACTGAAGCTTTCTTT. This gives the protein CASISGADYTEAFF.

This chain connects TRBV11-2 to TRBJ1-2, with a tentative D call TRBD1 (5 bases). This CDR3 contains 14 residues. Deletions cut 1 base from V and 2 bases from J, with 8 bases between. The germline V gene has CDR1 SGHAT and CDR2 FQNNGV. This CDR3 reads CASSLGGINYGYTF. The CDR3 nucleotides read TGTGCCAGCAGCTTAGGGGGGATCAACTATGGCTACACCTTC.

Ten or more counts support this clonotype. The chain uses TRBV7-2 and TRBJ2-4; 7 bases agree with TRBD2. The length of the CDR3 is 16 residues. Germline CDR1 is SGHTA and CDR2 is FQGNSA. The J segment lost 6 bases and the V segment lost 8 bases, leaving 16 bases of the junction unmatched. CDR3 in amino acids: CASAPGDPGRRNIQYF. The DNA of the CDR3 is TGTGCCAGCGCCCCTGGGGACCCCGGGAGGAGAAACATTCAGTACTTC.

This clonotype was detected many times. The chain couples TRBV6-5 to TRBJ1-3; no clear D. Between the trimmed V and J ends, which lost 2 bases and 1 base, there was a span of 12 bases. The CDR3 is 16 residues long. Germline-derived CDR1 and CDR2 are MNHEY and SVGAGI. The CDR3 DNA reads TGTGCCAGCAGTTACGACGGGCTCTATTCTGGAAACACCATATATTTT. Its protein is CASSYDGLYSGNTIYF.

Many counts were recorded for this clonotype. V and J are TRBV6-1 and TRBJ2-5, with a tentative D call TRBD2 (7 bases). The CDR3 is 14 amino acids. V shed 6 bases and J shed 1 base, with 12 bases lying between them. Germline lookup yields CDR1 MNHNS and CDR2 SASEGT. CDR3 nucleotides: TGTGCCAGCAGCCGGGGGGCTCCCCAAGAGACCCAGTACTTC. This sequence encodes CASSRGAPQETQYF.